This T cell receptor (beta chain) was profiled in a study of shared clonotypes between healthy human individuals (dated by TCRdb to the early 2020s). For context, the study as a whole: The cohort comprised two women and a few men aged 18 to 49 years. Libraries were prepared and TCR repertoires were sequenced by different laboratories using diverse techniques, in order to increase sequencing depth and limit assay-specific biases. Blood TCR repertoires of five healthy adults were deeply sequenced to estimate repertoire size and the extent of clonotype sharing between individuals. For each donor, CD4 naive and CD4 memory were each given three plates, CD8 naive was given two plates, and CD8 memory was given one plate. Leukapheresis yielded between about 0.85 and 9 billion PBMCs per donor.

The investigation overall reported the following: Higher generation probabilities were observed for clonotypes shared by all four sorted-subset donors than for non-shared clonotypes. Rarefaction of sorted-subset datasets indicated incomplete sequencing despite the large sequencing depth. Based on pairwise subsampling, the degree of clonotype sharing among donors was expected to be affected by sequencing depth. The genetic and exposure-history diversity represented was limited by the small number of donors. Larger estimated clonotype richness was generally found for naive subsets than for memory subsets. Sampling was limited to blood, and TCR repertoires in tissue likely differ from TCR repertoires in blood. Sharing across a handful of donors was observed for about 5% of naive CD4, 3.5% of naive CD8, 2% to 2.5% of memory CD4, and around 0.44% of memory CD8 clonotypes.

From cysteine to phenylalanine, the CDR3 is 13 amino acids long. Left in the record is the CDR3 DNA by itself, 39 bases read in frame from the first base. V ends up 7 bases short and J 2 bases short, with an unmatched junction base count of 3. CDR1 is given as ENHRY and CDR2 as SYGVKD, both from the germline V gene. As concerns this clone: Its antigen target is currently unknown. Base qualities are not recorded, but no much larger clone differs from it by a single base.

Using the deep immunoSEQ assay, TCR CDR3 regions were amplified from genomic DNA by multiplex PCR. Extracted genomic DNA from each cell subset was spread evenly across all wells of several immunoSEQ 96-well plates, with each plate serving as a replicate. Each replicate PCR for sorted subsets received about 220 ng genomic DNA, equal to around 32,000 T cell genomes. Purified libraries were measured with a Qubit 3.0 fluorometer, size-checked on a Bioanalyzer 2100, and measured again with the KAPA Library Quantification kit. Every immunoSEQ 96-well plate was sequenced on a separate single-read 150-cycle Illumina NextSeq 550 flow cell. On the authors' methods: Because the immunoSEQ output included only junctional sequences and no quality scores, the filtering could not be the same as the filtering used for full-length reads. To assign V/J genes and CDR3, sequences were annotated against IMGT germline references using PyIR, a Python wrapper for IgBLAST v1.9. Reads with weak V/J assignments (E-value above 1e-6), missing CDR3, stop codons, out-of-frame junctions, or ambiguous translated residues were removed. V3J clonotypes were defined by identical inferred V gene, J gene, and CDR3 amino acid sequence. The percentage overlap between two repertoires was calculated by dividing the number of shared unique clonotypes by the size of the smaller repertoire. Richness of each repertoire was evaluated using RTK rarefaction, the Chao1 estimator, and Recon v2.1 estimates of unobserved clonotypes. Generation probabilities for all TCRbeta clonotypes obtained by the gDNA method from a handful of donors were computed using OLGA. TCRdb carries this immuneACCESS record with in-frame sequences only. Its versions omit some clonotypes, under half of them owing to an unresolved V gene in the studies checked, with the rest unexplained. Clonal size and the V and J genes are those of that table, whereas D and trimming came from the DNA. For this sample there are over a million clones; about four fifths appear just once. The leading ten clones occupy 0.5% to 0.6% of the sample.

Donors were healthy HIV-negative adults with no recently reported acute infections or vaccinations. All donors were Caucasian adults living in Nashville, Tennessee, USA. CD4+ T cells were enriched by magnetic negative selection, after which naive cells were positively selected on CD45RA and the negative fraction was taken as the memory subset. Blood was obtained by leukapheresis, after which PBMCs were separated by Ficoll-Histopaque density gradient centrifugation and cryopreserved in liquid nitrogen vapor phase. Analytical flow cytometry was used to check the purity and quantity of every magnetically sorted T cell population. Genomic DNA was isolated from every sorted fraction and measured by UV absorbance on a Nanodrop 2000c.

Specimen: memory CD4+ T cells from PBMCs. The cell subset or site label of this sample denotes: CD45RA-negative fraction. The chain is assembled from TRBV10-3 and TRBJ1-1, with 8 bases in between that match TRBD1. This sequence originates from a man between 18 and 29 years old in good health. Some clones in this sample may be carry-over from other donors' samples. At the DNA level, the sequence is TGTGCCATCACGTCAGGGGGCAACACTGAAGCTTTCTTT. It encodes CAITSGGNTEAFF.